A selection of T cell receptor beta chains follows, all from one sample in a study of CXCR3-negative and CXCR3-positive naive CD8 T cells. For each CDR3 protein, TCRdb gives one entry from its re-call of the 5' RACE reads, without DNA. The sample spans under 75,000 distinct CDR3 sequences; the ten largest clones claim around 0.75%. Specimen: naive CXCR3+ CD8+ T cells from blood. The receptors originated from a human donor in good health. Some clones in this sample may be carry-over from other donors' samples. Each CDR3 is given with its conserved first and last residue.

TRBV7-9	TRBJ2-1	CASSLSSGEQFF
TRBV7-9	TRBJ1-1	CASSPKTIRDGADEAFF
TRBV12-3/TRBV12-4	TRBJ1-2	CASSAGQTVRGYTF
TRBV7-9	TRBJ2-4	CASSPVPELAKNIQYF
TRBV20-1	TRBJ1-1	CSARAGFNTEAFF
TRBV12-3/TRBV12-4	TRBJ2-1	CASSFIFRDPGQFF
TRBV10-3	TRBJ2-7	CAISGTDSSYEQYF
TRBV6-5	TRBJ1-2	CASSSATAIYGYTF
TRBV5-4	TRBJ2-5	CASSFWTSGKETQYF
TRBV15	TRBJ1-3	CATSRDTAEDTIYF
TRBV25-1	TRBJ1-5	CASSEGGNQPQHF
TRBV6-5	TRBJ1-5	CASSYSWGGNQPQHF
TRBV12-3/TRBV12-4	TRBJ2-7	CASSGTGTSYEQYF
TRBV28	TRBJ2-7	CASSSGTGSIWGEQYF
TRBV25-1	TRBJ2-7	CASSGGTELSAYEQYF
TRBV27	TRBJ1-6	CASSTGPDTLHF
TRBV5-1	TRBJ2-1	CASSLTGGSYNEQFF
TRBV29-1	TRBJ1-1	CSVDTGTRTEAFF
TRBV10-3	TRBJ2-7	CAISVGVTYEQYF
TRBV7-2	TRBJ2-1	CASSLVGGGYNEQFF
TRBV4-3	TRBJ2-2	CASSQDTHYGLGTGGGELFF
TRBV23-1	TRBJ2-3	CASSRLGRPLGTDTQYF
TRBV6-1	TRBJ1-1	CASSEWGYTEAFF
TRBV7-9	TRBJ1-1	CASSSTGTGFTEAFF
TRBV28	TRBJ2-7	CASSSGREQYF
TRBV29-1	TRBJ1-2	CSTDRPSNYGYTF
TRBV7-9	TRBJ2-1	CASSLSGFNEQFF
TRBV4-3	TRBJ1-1	CASSQVPRGVNTEAFF
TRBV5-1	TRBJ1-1	CASSRPGGGRDAEAFF
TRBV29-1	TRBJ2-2	CSADRENTGELFF
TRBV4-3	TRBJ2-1	CASSQDLAGYYNEQFF
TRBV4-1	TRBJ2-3	CASSQRWASGTDTQYF
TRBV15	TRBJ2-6	CATSTGTASGANVLTF
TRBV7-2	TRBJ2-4	CASSLSYVRLAKNIQYF
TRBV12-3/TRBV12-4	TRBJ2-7	CASSLTGSSSYEQYF
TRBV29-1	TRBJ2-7	CSVPGQGNDEQYF
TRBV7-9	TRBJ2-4	CASSLVAADLAKNIQYF
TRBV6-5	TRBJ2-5	CASSSGPGQEFVETQYF
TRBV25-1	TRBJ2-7	CASSAGGGGEQYF
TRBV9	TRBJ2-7	CASSSGPSSSYEQYF
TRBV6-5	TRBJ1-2	CASSYSKAGVQGYTF
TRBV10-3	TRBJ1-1	CATTHGREAFF
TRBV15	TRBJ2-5	CATSRDGGQGRKETQYF
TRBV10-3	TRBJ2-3	CAIRETSLSTDTQYF
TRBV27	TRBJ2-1	CASSYSRVNEQFF
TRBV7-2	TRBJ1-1	CASSFRGDGTEAFF
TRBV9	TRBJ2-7	CASSVASLGYEQYF
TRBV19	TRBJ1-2	CASSIYLGASYGYTF
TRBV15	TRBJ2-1	CATSVWTSGEQFF
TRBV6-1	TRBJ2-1	CASSEEDSYNEQFF
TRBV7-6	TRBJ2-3	CASSLASGVPDTQYF
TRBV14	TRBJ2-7	CASSRNRDVLYEQYF
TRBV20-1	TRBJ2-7	CSASFLSAVSYEQYF
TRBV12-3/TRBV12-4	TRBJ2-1	CASRRTNEQFF
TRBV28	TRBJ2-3	CASSPPSGGALYTQYF
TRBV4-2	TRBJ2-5	CASSPTSGSPETQYF
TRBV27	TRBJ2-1	CASSLDPGLAGDEQFF
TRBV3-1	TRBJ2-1	CASSQELAGTVGWDEQFF
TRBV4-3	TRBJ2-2	CASSPKGQGAIYTGELFF